This T cell receptor (beta chain) was identified in a study of spatial heterogeneity in lung cancer. This CDR3 has 16 residues. Trimming shortened V by 4 bases and J by 0 bases, and 14 bases separated the two germline ends. Germline CDR1 reads SGHRS; CDR2 reads YFSETQ. The sample holds many counts of this clonotype. Time point denoted: sample taken at primary tumor resection. The study sequenced unsorted whole RNA from tumor, nontumor lung or frozen PBMC. From the 5' RACE reads, TCRdb called clonotypes with MiXCR, one entry per CDR3 protein. Of tens of thousands of distinct CDR3 sequences in the sample, less than 5.5% were seen once.

The clonotype was recovered from a female donor with early-stage non-small cell lung cancer. The source was PBMCs, collected at surgery. The chain links TRBV5-1 to TRBJ2-1, with D possibly TRBD2 on 5 matching bases. CDR3 bases: TGCGCCAGCAGCCCGGCTACGGGGAACTCCTACAATGAGCAGTTCTTC. It encodes CASSPATGNSYNEQFF.